This note documents a single T cell receptor (beta chain) sequence. Produced via immunoSEQ multiplex PCR; TCRdb's table is partial and in-frame only. The table has 130,000 or so clones, roughly 84% seen once. This entry is derived from a study of blood T cell repertoires in COVID-19. V shed 1 base and J shed 5 bases, with 12 bases lying between them. The CDR3 covers 14 residues. Germline V CDR1 and CDR2: KGHSH, LQKENI. The TCR comes from a woman over 75 with acute or convalescent COVID-19. What was sequenced was peripheral blood. The V and J genes are TRBV18 and TRBJ2-7; D possibly corresponds to TRBD1 (7 bases). DNA for the CDR3: TGTGCCAGCTCACCACAAGGGGGCGGGAACGAGCAGTACTTC. This gives the protein CASSPQGGGNEQYF.